The 7 T cell receptor beta chains reported below all come from one sample, sequenced in a study of blood T cell repertoires in COVID-19 (dated by TCRdb to about 2020). Library preparation was by the immunoSEQ multiplex PCR assay. TCRdb took this table from immuneACCESS and kept in-frame rearrangements with V and J called. Such tables lack part of the clones; where checked against another copy, unresolved V genes explain under half of the gap, and the rest is unexplained. The sample table lists roughly 100,000 clones, around nine tenths of them with a count of one. Together, the top ten hold about 3% of the sample. The sequenced sample was peripheral blood. These receptors all stem from a man in his fifties or sixties with active or convalescent COVID-19.

J is TRBJ1-6 and V is TRBV25-1, with D unclear. V lost 5 bases, J lost 9 bases, and 11 bases lay in between. The CDR3 runs 13 residues. Germline lookup yields CDR1 MGHDK and CDR2 SYGVNS. This CDR3 is CASSLSNFSPLHF. The CDR3 region has the DNA TGTGCCAGCAGTCTATCGAACTTTTCACCCCTCCACTTT.

The J gene is TRBJ2-1, the V gene TRBV29-1; D is unresolved. The CDR3 runs 14 residues. Trimming took off 3 bases at V and 1 base at J, with 10 bases between the two ends. Germline V lookup: CDR1 SQVTM, CDR2 ANQGSEA. The CDR3: CSVDIQASYNEQFF. DNA for the CDR3: TGCAGCGTTGATATCCAGGCTTCCTACAATGAGCAGTTCTTC.

The genes are TRBV19 and TRBJ2-2; possible D gene TRBD2, 6 bases. This CDR3 is 16 amino acids long. The germline V gene encodes CDR1 LNHDA and CDR2 SQIVND (reference sequence). V lost 3 bases and J lost 3, with 14 bases in between. CDR3 DNA sequence: TGTGCCAGTAGTATGTTTCGGGGGTTCGACACCGGGGAGCTGTTTTTT. Translating gives CASSMFRGFDTGELFF.

The gene calls are TRBV10-1 and TRBJ2-4; possible D gene TRBD1, 5 bases. The CDR3 consists of 14 residues. V was pared by 2 bases and J by 7 bases, with 12 bases between. Germline-derived CDR1 and CDR2 are WNHNN and SYGVQD (reference sequence). The CDR3 loop is CASSEKVSGNIQYF. The CDR3 nucleotides are TGCGCCAGCAGTGAGAAGGTTTCAGGGAACATTCAGTACTTC.

This chain uses TRBV4-3 with TRBJ2-5; 8 positions match TRBD1. V was clipped by 3 bases and J by 5 bases; unmatched bases: 11. Germline values: CDR1 LGHNA, CDR2 YSLEER. This CDR3 is 16 amino acids long. CDR3 DNA sequence: TGCGCCAGCAGCCAGACCGGGACAGGAGGTTGGGAGACCCAGTACTTC. Amino acids: CASSQTGTGGWETQYF.

J is TRBJ2-1 and V is TRBV7-8; weak D call: TRBD2 (5 bases). The CDR3 sequence is 15 residues long. Germline CDR1 SGHVS, CDR2 FQNEAQ. Between the trimmed V and J ends, which lost 5 bases and 8 bases, there was a span of 19 bases. The CDR3 loop is CASSTTSGFMDEQFF. The DNA for the CDR3 is TGTGCCAGCAGCACCACCAGCGGCTTTATGGATGAGCAGTTCTTC.

The rearrangement uses TRBV3-1 (or the pseudogene TRBV3-2) and TRBJ1-2; D unresolved. Looked up from germline, CDR1 is LGHDT and CDR2 is YNNKEL (reference sequence). V was clipped by 0 bases and J by 5 bases, with 10 bases between them. The CDR3 loop spans 14 amino acids. CDR3: CASSQDAAAYGYTF. DNA of the CDR3: TGTGCCAGCAGCCAAGATGCGGCAGCTTATGGCTACACCTTC.